Below, 20 T cell receptor beta chains from the same sample are listed, as sequenced in a study of blood T cell repertoires in COVID-19 (dated by TCRdb to 2019 to 2021). Receptor amplification or capture employed the immunoSEQ multiplex PCR assay. Here the immuneACCESS table is served through TCRdb, limited to in-frame sequences with V and J called. Missing clones are a known gap in these copies; in checked studies unresolved V genes cover under half, and the rest lacks a known reason. Recorded for this sample are about 380,000 clones; about 90% of them occurred a single time. Clones ranked in the top ten supply 6.5% of the sample. The sample consisted of peripheral blood. The receptors come from a man between 18 and 35 years old with active or convalescent COVID-19.

V usage is TRBV6-5 and J usage is TRBJ2-7; 7 positions match TRBD1. The CDR3 length is 14 residues. CDR1 and CDR2 from the germline V gene are MNHEY and SVGAGI. Trimming cost V 5 bases and J 4 bases; bases outside gene matches: 8. CDR3 sequence (DNA): TGTGCCAGCAGTCGGACAGAGGGGGCTTACGAGCAGTACTTC. This translates into CASSRTEGAYEQYF.

This chain joins TRBV5-5 and TRBJ1-5; 7 bases align to TRBD1. This CDR3 is 14 amino acids long. V lost 0 bases to trimming and J lost 5 bases; unmatched junction nucleotides: 2. Germline V gives CDR1 SGHKS, CDR2 YYEKEE (reference sequence). The CDR3 protein is CASSLGQGDQPQHF. In DNA form, the CDR3 reads TGTGCCAGCAGCTTGGGGCAGGGGGATCAGCCCCAGCATTTT.

The chain recombines TRBV2 with TRBJ1-5; a weak D match, TRBD1 (5 bases). Germline CDR1 reads SNHLY; CDR2 reads FYNNEI. V dropped 4 bases and J dropped 7 bases, with 11 bases sitting between them. CDR3 length: 13 amino acids. In nucleotides, the CDR3 is TGTGCCAGCAGTGTAGGGGCTAAACAGCCCCAGCATTTT. It encodes CASSVGAKQPQHF.

The chain employs TRBV5-6 and TRBJ2-1, with a possible D match to TRBD2 (5 bases). This CDR3 has 13 amino acids. The V end was cut by 0 bases, the J end by 9 bases, with 10 bases between. Germline V gives CDR1 SGHDT, CDR2 YYEEEE. The CDR3 nucleotides are TGTGCCAGCAGCTTGGGGGAGCTAAGTGAGCAGTTCTTC. This sequence encodes CASSLGELSEQFF.

The V and J genes are TRBV6-5 and TRBJ2-5; weak D call: TRBD1 (6 bases). V lost 0 bases, J lost 5 bases, and 16 bases lay in between. The CDR3 has 16 residues. The V gene's germline CDR1 is MNHEY and CDR2 SVGAGI. CDR3 in DNA: TGTGCCAGCAGTTACTCGATGAGGCAGGGGCGGGAGACCCAGTACTTC. Translation gives CASSYSMRQGRETQYF.

V is TRBV7-3 and J is TRBJ2-3; maybe TRBD2 (5 bases). This CDR3 is 12 amino acids long. V was shortened by 3 bases and J by 6 bases, with 7 bases between the two germline ends. The germline CDR1 and CDR2 sequences are SGHTA and FQGTGA. The CDR3 protein is CASSFGGDTQYF. CDR3 coding DNA: TGTGCCAGCAGCTTTGGAGGTGATACGCAGTATTTT.

The rearrangement links TRBV5-4 to TRBJ1-2; D call uncertain. Trimming removed 0 bases from V and 10 bases from J, with 10 bases in between. The CDR3 length is 12 residues. Germline-derived CDR1 and CDR2 are SGHNT and YYREEE (reference sequence). CDR3 residues: CASSLASGTYTF. CDR3 coding DNA: TGTGCCAGCAGCTTGGCCTCAGGAACCTACACCTTC.

V gene TRBV6-2 or TRBV6-3 combines with J gene TRBJ1-4; D remains unclear. The CDR3 has 15 residues. Germline V gene lookup returns CDR1 MNHEY and CDR2 SVGEGT. V lost 2 bases and J 8 bases, leaving 15 bases between the germline ends. CDR3 DNA: TGTGCCAGCAGTTACCGGGGTCTAAGGGAAGAAAAACTGTTTTTT. Residues: CASSYRGLREEKLFF.

The V and J genes are TRBV13 and TRBJ2-7, with 13 bases matching TRBD2. V dropped 1 base and J dropped 6; count of bases not matched to a gene: 3. The length of the CDR3 is 15 residues. The germline CDR1 and CDR2 sequences are PRHDT and FYEKMQ (reference sequence). The CDR3 bases are TGTGCCAGCAGCTTAGATAGACTAGCGGGAGGCGAGCAGTACTTC. This encodes CASSLDRLAGGEQYF.

This clone has only one observation. The gene calls are TRBV9 and TRBJ2-5; TRBD1 matches 10 bases. Germline values: CDR1 SGDLS, CDR2 YYNGEE. CDR3 length: 15 amino acids. Losses at the gene ends were 4 bases for V and 5 bases for J; bases not matched to a gene: 8. CDR3 nucleotides: TGTGCCAGCAGCTTGGGACAGGGGAGCGTTGAGACCCAGTACTTC. Encoded protein: CASSLGQGSVETQYF.

The V gene is TRBV5-5, the J gene TRBJ2-1, with unresolved D. Deletions cut 4 bases from V and 7 bases from J, with 12 bases between. The CDR3 contains 13 residues. Germline assignment: CDR1 SGHKS and CDR2 YYEKEE (reference sequence). The CDR3 here is CASSPPGVNEQFF. CDR3 DNA: TGTGCCAGCAGCCCACCCGGAGTAAATGAGCAGTTCTTC.

This chain uses TRBV2 with TRBJ1-1; maybe TRBD1 (6 bases). The CDR3 loop spans 13 amino acids. Germline CDR1 and CDR2: SNHLY and FYNNEI. V was pared by 5 bases and J by 4 bases, with 11 bases between. DNA for the CDR3: TGTGCCAGCAGTCCCAGGGGTGGCACTGAAGCTTTCTTT. It is translated as CASSPRGGTEAFF. The whole variable domain, filled in from reference TRBV2 and TRBJ1-1, reads EPEVTQTPSHQVTQMGQEVILRCVPISNHLYFYWYRQILGQKVEFLVSFYNNEISEKSEIFDDQFSVERPDGSNFTLKIRSTKLEDSAMYFCASSPRGGTEAFFGQGTRLTVV.

This sequence joins TRBV7-8 and TRBJ2-7; maybe TRBD1 (6 bases). The length of the CDR3 is 15 residues. CDR1 and CDR2 (germline): SGHVS, FQNEAQ. V was pared by 6 bases and J by 5 bases, with 20 bases between. For the CDR3, the DNA is TGTGCCAGCAGTCCCACGCCAGGGGTGGGCGACGAGCAGTACTTC. It codes for CASSPTPGVGDEQYF. The full variable domain, rest sourced from reference TRBV7-8 and TRBJ2-7, is GAGVSQSPRYKVAKRGQDVALRCDPISGHVSLFWYQQALGQGPEFLTYFQNEAQLDKSGLPSDRFFAERPEGSVSTLKIQRTQQEDSAVYLCASSPTPGVGDEQYFGPGTRLTVT.

The chain links TRBV7-2 to TRBJ2-7; D gene uncertain. The CDR3 has 14 residues. Germline values: CDR1 SGHTA, CDR2 FQGNSA. V lost 5 bases to trimming and J lost 2 bases, with 13 bases between them. For the CDR3, the DNA is TGTGCCAGCAGCCTGGCAGGATGGGCCTACGAGCAGTACTTC. Amino acid sequence: CASSLAGWAYEQYF.

This clone was found a few times. The CDR3: CASSPPTGSGTEAFF. DNA of the CDR3: TGTGCCAGCAGCCCCCCGACAGGGTCAGGCACTGAAGCTTTCTTT. The chain has TRBV3-1 (or the pseudogene TRBV3-2) and TRBJ1-1; 7 nucleotides agree with TRBD1. With V trimmed by 4 bases and J by 4 bases, 9 bases remained unmatched. Germline CDR1 is LGHDT and CDR2 is YNNKEL (reference sequence). The CDR3 is 15 residues long.

This clone was observed once. The chain carries TRBV18 and TRBJ2-1, with D perhaps TRBD2 (7 bases). The CDR3 totals 13 residues. Trimming took 6 bases from V and 9 from J, leaving 15 bases between them. Germline V gene sequence: CDR1 KGHSH, CDR2 LQKENI. CDR3 loop: CASSRGALGEQFF. DNA for the CDR3: TGTGCCAGCTCCCGGGGGGCTTTAGGTGAGCAGTTCTTC.

A single count supports this clone. In DNA form, the CDR3 reads TGTGCCAGCAGCCCTAGCGGGAGGACAGATACGCAGTATTTT. It specifies CASSPSGRTDTQYF. The V call is TRBV25-1, the J call TRBJ2-3; 11 nucleotides agree with TRBD2. CDR1 and CDR2 from the germline V gene are MGHDK and SYGVNS. This CDR3 is built from 14 residues. V trimming: 6 bases; J trimming: 3 bases; junction bases outside the gene matches: 2.

The rearrangement joins TRBV12-3 or TRBV12-4 to TRBJ2-7, with D tentatively TRBD1 (6 bases). The CDR3 consists of 12 residues. The V gene lost 8 bases and the J gene lost 3 bases, with 11 bases spanning the gap. The CDR3 here is CASRQQGYEQYF. For the CDR3, the DNA is TGTGCCAGCCGACAACAGGGCTACGAGCAGTACTTC.

CDR3 region: CASSQEAVGYGYTF. The DNA for the CDR3 is TGTGCCAGCAGCCAAGAAGCGGTGGGTTATGGCTACACCTTC. The rearrangement links TRBV4-2 to TRBJ1-2; D not resolved. Germline V gene lookup returns CDR1 LGHNA and CDR2 YNFKEQ. The CDR3 length is 14 residues. The V gene lost 0 bases and the J gene lost 5 bases, with 10 bases spanning the gap.

This clone was seen more than once but under ten times. This rearrangement joins TRBV14 to TRBJ1-2; 7 bases map to TRBD1. This CDR3 is 15 amino acids long. Germline V gene sequence: CDR1 SGHDN, CDR2 FVKESK. Germline trimming cut 6 bases from V and 4 bases from J; bases unmatched to any gene: 11. The CDR3 here is CASSLTSGGGYGYTF. CDR3 DNA sequence: TGTGCCAGCAGTCTTACTTCAGGGGGAGGCTATGGCTACACCTTC.